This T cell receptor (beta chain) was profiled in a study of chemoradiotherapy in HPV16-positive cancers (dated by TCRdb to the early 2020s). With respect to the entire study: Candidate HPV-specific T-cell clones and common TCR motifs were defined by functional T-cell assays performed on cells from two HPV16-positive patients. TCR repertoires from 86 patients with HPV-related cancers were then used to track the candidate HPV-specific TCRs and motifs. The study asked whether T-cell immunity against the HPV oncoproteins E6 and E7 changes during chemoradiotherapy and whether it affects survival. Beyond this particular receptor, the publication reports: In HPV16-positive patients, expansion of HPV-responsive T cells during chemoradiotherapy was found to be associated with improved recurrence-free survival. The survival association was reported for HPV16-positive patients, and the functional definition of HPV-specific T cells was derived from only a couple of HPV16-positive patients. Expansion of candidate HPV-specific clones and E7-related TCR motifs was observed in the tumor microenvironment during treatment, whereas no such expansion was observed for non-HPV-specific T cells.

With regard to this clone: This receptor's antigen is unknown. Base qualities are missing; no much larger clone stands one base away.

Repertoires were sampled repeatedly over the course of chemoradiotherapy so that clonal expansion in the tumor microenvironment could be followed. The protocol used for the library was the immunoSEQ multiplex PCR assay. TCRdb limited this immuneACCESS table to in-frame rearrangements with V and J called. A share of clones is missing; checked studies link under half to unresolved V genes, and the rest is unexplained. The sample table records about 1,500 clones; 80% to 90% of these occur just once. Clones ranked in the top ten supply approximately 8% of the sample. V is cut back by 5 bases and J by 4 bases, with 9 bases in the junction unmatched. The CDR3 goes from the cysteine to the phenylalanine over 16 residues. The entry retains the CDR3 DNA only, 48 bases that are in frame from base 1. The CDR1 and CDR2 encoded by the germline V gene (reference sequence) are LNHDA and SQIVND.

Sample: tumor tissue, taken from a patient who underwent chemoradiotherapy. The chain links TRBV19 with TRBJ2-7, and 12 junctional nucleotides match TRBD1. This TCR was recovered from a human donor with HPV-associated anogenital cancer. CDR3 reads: CASSSAGTGGGYEQYF. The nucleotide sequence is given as TGTGCCAGTAGTTCCGCCGGGACAGGGGGCGGGTACGAGCAGTACTTC.